Presented here are 13 T cell receptor beta chains from one specimen sequenced in a study of blood T cells in healthy people across ages. Using a J-beta primer mix together with a sample-barcoded 5' primer, a second PCR was run for about 7 to 12 cycles. TCRdb ran MiXCR on the 5' RACE reads and lists one entry per CDR3 protein. This table has more than 800,000 distinct CDR3 sequences, 25% to 30% appearing once. Sequenced material: blood. The receptors were sampled from a woman aged 80 or older in good health.

This clonotype was recorded many times. The chain links TRBV2 to TRBJ2-1; D is ambiguous. This CDR3 spans 14 amino acids. V was clipped by 8 bases and J by 7 bases, with 18 bases between them. Germline V gene sequence: CDR1 SNHLY, CDR2 FYNNEI. This CDR3 reads CASGLASLKNEQFF. The CDR3 DNA reads TGTGCCAGCGGCCTGGCCTCTCTGAAGAATGAGCAGTTCTTC.

The count of this clonotype is one. The rearrangement uses TRBV7-6 and TRBJ2-7; TRBD1 matches 9 bases. Trimming cost V 6 bases and J 4 bases; bases outside gene matches: 7. This CDR3 has 14 amino acids. Germline V lookup: CDR1 SGHVS, CDR2 FNYEAQ. CDR3 loop: CASRRDRVLYEQYF. In nucleotides, the CDR3 is TGTGCCAGCAGGCGGGACAGGGTATTGTACGAGCAGTACTTC.

This clonotype was detected only a few times. It may be a read error: a sequence one base away is much more abundant. The gene calls are TRBV12-3 or TRBV12-4 and TRBJ2-3; tentative D call: TRBD1 (6 bases). There are 16 residues in the CDR3. Trimming left V 5 bases short and J 8 bases short, with 23 bases between. DNA for the CDR3: TGTGCCAGCAGTCCTGACGTTTCAGGGGCCGTGGGTACGCAGTATTTT. It encodes CASSPDVSGAVGTQYF.

The gene calls are TRBV7-9 and TRBJ1-6; no definite D call. Germline CDR1 SEHNR, CDR2 FQNEAQ (reference sequence). Trimming stripped 6 bases from V and 6 bases from J, with 18 bases between. This CDR3 is 16 amino acids long. The DNA for the CDR3 is TGTGCCAGCAGACTAACGGCAGGAAGATTTAATTCACCCCTCCACTTT. This gives the protein CASRLTAGRFNSPLHF.

The sample holds many counts of this clonotype. The CDR3 DNA is TGTGCCAGCAGGGGAGCTAGGAGGTTCACAGATACGCAGTATTTT. Translation: CASRGARRFTDTQYF. This chain links TRBV6-2 or TRBV6-3 with TRBJ2-3; tentatively, D is TRBD2 (5 bases). CDR1 MNHEY and CDR2 SVGEGT come from the germline V gene. Trimming took 6 bases from V and 2 from J, leaving 15 bases between them. This CDR3 has 15 amino acids.

This clonotype was seen at least ten times. The rearrangement joins TRBV3-1 to TRBJ2-5; possibly TRBD1 for D (6 bases). The germline V and J ends were trimmed by 3 bases and 2 bases, with 19 bases remaining between them. The CDR3 loop spans 17 amino acids. Germline values: CDR1 LGHDT, CDR2 YNNKEL (reference sequence). The CDR3 nucleotides are TGTGCCAGCAGCCACGTACAGGGATTCGCCCTACAAGAGACCCAGTACTTC. It specifies CASSHVQGFALQETQYF.

This chain connects TRBV20-1 to TRBJ2-1; D is uncertain. Germline assignment: CDR1 DFQATT and CDR2 SNEGSKA (reference sequence). The CDR3 sequence is 14 residues long. V was pared by 0 bases and J by 6 bases, with 12 bases between. Written as DNA, the CDR3 is TGCAGTGCTAGAGATATCCTAGTAGGCAATGAGCAGTTCTTC. It specifies CSARDILVGNEQFF.

The rearrangement uses TRBV16 and TRBJ1-5; 7 positions match TRBD1. CDR1 and CDR2 (germline): KGHSY, FQNENV. The V gene end was trimmed by 4 bases and the J gene end by 5 bases; junction bases not matched to a gene: 8. There are 15 residues in the CDR3. CDR3 sequence reads: CASSLRGGGDQPQHF. DNA of the CDR3: TGTGCCAGCAGCCTCAGGGGGGGGGGCGATCAGCCCCAGCATTTT.

The V gene is TRBV18, the J gene TRBJ1-1; the D gene is possibly TRBD1 (6 bases). Trimming removed 5 bases from V and 8 bases from J, with 15 bases in between. This CDR3 contains 13 residues. CDR1 is KGHSH and CDR2 is LQKENI in the germline V gene. The CDR3 reads CASSSQGNQEAFF. The DNA of the CDR3 is TGTGCCAGCTCATCGCAGGGGAACCAGGAAGCTTTCTTT. Full variable domain (missing parts from reference TRBV18 and TRBJ1-1): NAGVMQNPRHLVRRRGQEARLRCSPMKGHSHVYWYRQLPEEGLKFMVYLQKENIIDESGMPKERFSAEFPKEGPSILRIQQVVRGDSAAYFCASSSQGNQEAFFGQGTRLTVV.

The chain recombines TRBV11-2 with TRBJ2-1, with TRBD2 identical over 13 bases. This CDR3 contains 14 residues. Per germline, CDR1 SGHAT and CDR2 FQNNGV. V gave up 4 bases and J gave up 12 bases; unmatched junction bases: 6. Here the CDR3 DNA reads TGTGCCAGCAGCTCCCGGACTAGCGGGAGAGGGCAGTTCTTC. Protein: CASSSRTSGRGQFF.

The genes are TRBV6-2 or TRBV6-3 and TRBJ1-5; D gene unclear. The germline V and J ends were trimmed by 6 bases and 2 bases, with 8 bases remaining between them. CDR3 length: 13 residues. Germline V CDR1 and CDR2: MNHEY, SVGEGT. CDR3: CASRYVGNQPQHF. The CDR3 DNA is TGTGCCAGCAGGTACGTAGGCAATCAGCCCCAGCATTTT.

The rearrangement joins TRBV14 to TRBJ2-7, with D possibly matching TRBD2 (6 bases). The germline CDR1 and CDR2 sequences are SGHDN and FVKESK. V was cut by 4 bases and J by 2 bases, with 15 bases left in between. The CDR3 extends over 15 amino acids. The CDR3 is CASSRIGTQTYEQYF. The CDR3 coding sequence is TGTGCCAGCAGCCGAATCGGGACTCAAACCTACGAGCAGTACTTC. Together with reference TRBV14 and TRBJ2-7, the CDR3 gives the full variable domain: EAGVTQFPSHSVIEKGQTVTLRCDPISGHDNLYWYRRVMGKEIKFLLHFVKESKQDESGMPNNRFLAERTGGTYSTLKVQPAELEDSGVYFCASSRIGTQTYEQYFGPGTRLTVT.

This clonotype has only a few counts. The rearrangement uses TRBV7-9 and TRBJ2-2, with TRBD2 as a possible D gene (6 bases). There are 15 residues in the CDR3. Germline V lookup: CDR1 SEHNR, CDR2 FQNEAQ (reference sequence). Trimming removed 1 base from V and 5 bases from J, with 11 bases in between. The CDR3 protein is CASSLVRGRTGELFF. CDR3 nucleotides: TGTGCCAGCAGCTTAGTTCGGGGGAGAACCGGGGAGCTGTTTTTT.